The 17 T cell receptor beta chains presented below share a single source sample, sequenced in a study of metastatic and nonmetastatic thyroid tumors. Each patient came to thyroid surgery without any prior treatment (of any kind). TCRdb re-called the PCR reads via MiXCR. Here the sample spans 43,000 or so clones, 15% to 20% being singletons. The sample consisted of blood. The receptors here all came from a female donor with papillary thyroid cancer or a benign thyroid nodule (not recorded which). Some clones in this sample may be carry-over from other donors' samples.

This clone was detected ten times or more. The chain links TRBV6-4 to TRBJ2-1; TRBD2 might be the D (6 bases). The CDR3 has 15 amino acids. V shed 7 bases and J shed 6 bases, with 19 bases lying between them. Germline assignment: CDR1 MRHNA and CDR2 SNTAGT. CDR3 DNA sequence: TGTGCCAGCACCCCGGAGGGAGGAGACATCAATGAGCAGTTCTTC. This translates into CASTPEGGDINEQFF.

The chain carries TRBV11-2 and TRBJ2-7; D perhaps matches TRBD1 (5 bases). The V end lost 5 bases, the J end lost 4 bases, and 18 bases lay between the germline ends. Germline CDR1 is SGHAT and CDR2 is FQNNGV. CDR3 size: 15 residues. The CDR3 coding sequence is TGTGCCAGCAGCCCAGGACAAGCTTTCTTTTACGAGCAGTACTTC. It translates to CASSPGQAFFYEQYF. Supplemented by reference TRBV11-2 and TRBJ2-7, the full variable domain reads EAGVAQSPRYKIIEKRQSVAFWCNPISGHATLYWYQQILGQGPKLLIQFQNNGVVDDSQLPKDRFSAERLKGVDSTLKIQPAKLEDSAVYLCASSPGQAFFYEQYFGPGTRLTVT.

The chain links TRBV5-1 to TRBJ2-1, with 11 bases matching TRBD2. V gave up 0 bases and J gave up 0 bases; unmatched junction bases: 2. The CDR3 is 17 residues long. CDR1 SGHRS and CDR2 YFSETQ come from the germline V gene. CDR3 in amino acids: CASSLGLAGSSYNEQFF. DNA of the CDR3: TGCGCCAGCAGCTTGGGACTAGCGGGGAGCTCCTACAATGAGCAGTTCTTC. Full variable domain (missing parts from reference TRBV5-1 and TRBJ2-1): KAGVTQTPRYLIKTRGQQVTLSCSPISGHRSVSWYQQTPGQGLQFLFEYFSETQRNKGNFPGRFSGRQFSNSRSEMNVSTLELGDSALYLCASSLGLAGSSYNEQFFGPGTRLTVL.

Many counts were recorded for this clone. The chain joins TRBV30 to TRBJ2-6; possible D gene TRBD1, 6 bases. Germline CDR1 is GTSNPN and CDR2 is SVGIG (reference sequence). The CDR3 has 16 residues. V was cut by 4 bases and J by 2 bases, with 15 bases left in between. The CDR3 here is CAWTSRGTTGANVLTF. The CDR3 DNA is TGTGCCTGGACTTCCAGGGGAACAACTGGGGCCAACGTCCTGACTTTC. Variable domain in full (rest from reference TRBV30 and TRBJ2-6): SQTIHQWPATLVQPVGSPLSLECTVEGTSNPNLYWYRQAAGRGLQLLFYSVGIGQISSEVPQNLSASRPQDRQFILSSKKLLLSDSGFYLCAWTSRGTTGANVLTFGAGSRLTVL.

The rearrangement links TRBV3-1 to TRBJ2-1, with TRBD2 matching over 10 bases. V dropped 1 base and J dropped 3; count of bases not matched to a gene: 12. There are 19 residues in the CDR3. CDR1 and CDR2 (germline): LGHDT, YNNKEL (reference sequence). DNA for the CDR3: TGTGCCAGCAGCCAAGTCAGCGGGAGGGCCGCCCGTAACTACAATGAGCAGTTCTTC. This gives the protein CASSQVSGRAARNYNEQFF.

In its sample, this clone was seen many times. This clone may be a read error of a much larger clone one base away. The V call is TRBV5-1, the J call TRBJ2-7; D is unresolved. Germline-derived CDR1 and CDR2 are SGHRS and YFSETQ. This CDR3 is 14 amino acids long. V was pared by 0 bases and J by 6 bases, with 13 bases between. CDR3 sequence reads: CASSLEKGSGEQYF. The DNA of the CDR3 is TGCGCCAGCAGCTTGGAGAAGGGTTCGGGCGAGCAGTACTTC. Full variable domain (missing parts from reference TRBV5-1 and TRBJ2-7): KAGVTQTPRYLIKTRGQQVTLSCSPISGHRSVSWYQQTPGQGLQFLFEYFSETQRNKGNFPGRFSGRQFSNSRSEMNVSTLELGDSALYLCASSLEKGSGEQYFGPGTRLTVT.

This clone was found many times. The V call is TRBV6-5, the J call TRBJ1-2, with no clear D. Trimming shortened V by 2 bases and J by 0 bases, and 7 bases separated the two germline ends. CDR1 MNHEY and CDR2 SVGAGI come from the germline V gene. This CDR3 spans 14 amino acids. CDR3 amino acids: CASSYAGANYGYTF. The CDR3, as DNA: TGTGCCAGCAGTTACGCCGGAGCTAACTATGGCTACACCTTC.

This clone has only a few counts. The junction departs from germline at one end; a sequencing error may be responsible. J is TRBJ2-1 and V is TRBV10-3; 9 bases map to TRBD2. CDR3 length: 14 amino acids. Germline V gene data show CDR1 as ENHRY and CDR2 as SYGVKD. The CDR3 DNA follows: TGTGCCATCAGTGATCCTAGCGGGAAGTATGAGCGGTTCTTC. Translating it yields CAISDPSGKYERFF.

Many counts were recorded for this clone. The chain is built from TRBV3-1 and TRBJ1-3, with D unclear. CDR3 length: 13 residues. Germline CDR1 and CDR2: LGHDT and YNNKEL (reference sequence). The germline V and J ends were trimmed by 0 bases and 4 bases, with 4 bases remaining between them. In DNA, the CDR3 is TGTGCCAGCAGCCAAGACAGGGGAAACACCATATATTTT. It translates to CASSQDRGNTIYF.

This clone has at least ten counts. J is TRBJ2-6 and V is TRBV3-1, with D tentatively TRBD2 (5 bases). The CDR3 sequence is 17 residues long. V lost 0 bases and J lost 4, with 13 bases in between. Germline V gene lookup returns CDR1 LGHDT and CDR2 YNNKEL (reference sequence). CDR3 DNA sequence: TGTGCCAGCAGCCAAGATAAATGGGGAGCCGGGGCCAACGTCCTGACTTTC. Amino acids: CASSQDKWGAGANVLTF.

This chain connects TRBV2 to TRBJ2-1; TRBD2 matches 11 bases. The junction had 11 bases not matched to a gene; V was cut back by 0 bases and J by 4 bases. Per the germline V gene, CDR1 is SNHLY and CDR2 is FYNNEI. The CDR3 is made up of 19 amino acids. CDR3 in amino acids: CASSEASVLTSGIYNEQFF. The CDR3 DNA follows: TGTGCCAGCAGTGAAGCTAGCGTCCTGACTAGCGGGATTTACAATGAGCAGTTCTTC.

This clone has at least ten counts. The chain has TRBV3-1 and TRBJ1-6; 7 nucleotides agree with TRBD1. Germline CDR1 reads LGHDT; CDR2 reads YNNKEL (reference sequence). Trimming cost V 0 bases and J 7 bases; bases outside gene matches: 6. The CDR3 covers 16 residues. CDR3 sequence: CASSQDAGGANSPLHF. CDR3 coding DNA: TGTGCCAGCAGCCAAGACGCAGGGGGTGCAAATTCACCCCTCCACTTT. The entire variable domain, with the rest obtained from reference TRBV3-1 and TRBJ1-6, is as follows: DTAVSQTPKYLVTQMGNDKSIKCEQNLGHDTMYWYKQDSKKFLKIMFSYNNKELIINETVPNRFSPKSPDKAHLNLHINSLELGDSAVYFCASSQDAGGANSPLHFGNGTRLTVT.

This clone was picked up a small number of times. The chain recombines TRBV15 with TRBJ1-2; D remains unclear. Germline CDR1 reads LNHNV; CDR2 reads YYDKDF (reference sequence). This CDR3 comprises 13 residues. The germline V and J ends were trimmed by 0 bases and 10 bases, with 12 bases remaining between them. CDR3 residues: CATSRDPRGDYTF. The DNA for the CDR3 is TGTGCCACCAGCAGAGATCCCCGGGGAGACTACACCTTC.

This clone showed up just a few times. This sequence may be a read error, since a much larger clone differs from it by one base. The CDR3 spells CASSARGLNEQSF. In DNA, the CDR3 is TGTGCCAGCAGCGCAAGGGGGCTCAATGAGCAGTCCTTC. The V call is TRBV7-9, the J call TRBJ2-1; 7 nucleotides line up with TRBD1. CDR3 length equals 13 residues. In germline, CDR1 is SEHNR, CDR2 FQNEAQ (reference sequence).

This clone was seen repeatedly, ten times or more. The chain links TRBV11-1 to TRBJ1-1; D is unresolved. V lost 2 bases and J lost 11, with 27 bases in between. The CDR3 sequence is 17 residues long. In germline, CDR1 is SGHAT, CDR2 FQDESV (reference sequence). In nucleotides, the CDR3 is TGTGCCAGCAGCTTACTTTTAGGTCTTCTTGAAGGGCGTACTGCTTTCTTT. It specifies CASSLLLGLLEGRTAFF.

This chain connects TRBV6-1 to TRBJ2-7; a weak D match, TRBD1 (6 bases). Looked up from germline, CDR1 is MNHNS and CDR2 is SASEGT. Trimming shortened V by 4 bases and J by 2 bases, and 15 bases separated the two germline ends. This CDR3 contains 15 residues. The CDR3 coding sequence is TGTGCCAGCAGTGTTGAGAAAGGGGGACCCTACGAGCAGTACTTC. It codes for CASSVEKGGPYEQYF.

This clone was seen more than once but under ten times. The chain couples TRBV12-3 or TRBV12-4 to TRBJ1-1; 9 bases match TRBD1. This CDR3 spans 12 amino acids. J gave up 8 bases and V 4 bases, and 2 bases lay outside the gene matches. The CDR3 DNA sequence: TGTGCCAGCAGTTCACAGGGGGCAGAAGCTTTCTTT. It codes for CASSSQGAEAFF.